A selection of T cell receptor beta chains follows, all from one sample in a study of shared clonotypes between healthy human individuals. Data came from immunoSEQ multiplex PCR; TCRdb stores just in-frame clones and leaves some out. Of about 1 million clones listed, about 80% are singletons. The sequenced sample consisted of memory CD4+ T cells sorted from blood. These receptors were collected from a man between 18 and 29 years old in good health. The CDR3 runs from the conserved cysteine through the conserved F or W. D genes are given only for firm matches. Only some rows state a clone size, as once, few, many or a class for expanded clones.

j_gene: TRBJ1-1; d_gene: NA; v_gene: TRBV9; abundance: NA; CDR3aa: CASSARLFSEAFF; CDR3nt: TGTGCCAGCAGCGCTCGGCTGTTTTCTGAAGCTTTCTTT
j_gene: TRBJ2-7; d_gene: TRBD2; v_gene: TRBV7-9; abundance: once; CDR3aa: CASSTGLAGGSYEQYF; CDR3nt: TGTGCCAGCAGCACTGGACTAGCGGGAGGATCCTACGAGCAGTACTTC
j_gene: TRBJ2-5; d_gene: TRBD2; v_gene: TRBV5-1; abundance: NA; CDR3aa: CASSLGLAGMAETQYF; CDR3nt: TGCGCCAGCAGCTTGGGACTAGCGGGGATGGCAGAGACCCAGTACTTC
j_gene: TRBJ2-7; d_gene: NA; v_gene: TRBV6-6; abundance: NA; CDR3aa: CASSSGENRDYEQYF; CDR3nt: TGTGCCAGCAGTTCAGGGGAAAACAGGGACTACGAGCAGTACTTC
j_gene: TRBJ2-5; d_gene: NA; v_gene: TRBV10-3; abundance: NA; CDR3aa: CAISEMETQYF; CDR3nt: TGTGCCATCAGTGAGATGGAGACCCAGTACTTC
j_gene: TRBJ1-1; d_gene: NA; v_gene: TRBV30; abundance: NA; CDR3aa: CAWSVNTEAFF; CDR3nt: TGTGCCTGGAGTGTTAACACTGAAGCTTTCTTT
j_gene: TRBJ1-1; d_gene: NA; v_gene: TRBV4-1; abundance: NA; CDR3aa: CASSQVNWGETEAFF; CDR3nt: TGCGCCAGCAGCCAAGTTAACTGGGGAGAGACTGAAGCTTTCTTT
j_gene: TRBJ1-4; d_gene: NA; v_gene: TRBV9; abundance: NA; CDR3aa: CASSVGDGGGEKLFF; CDR3nt: TGTGCCAGCAGCGTAGGTGATGGTGGGGGTGAAAAACTGTTTTTT
j_gene: TRBJ2-7; d_gene: TRBD2; v_gene: TRBV5-6; abundance: NA; CDR3aa: CASRPGLAGPRQYF; CDR3nt: TGTGCCAGCAGGCCCGGACTAGCGGGACCGCGGCAGTACTTC
j_gene: TRBJ1-5; d_gene: NA; v_gene: TRBV19; abundance: NA; CDR3aa: CASRTPRGVGQPQHF; CDR3nt: TGTGCCAGTAGGACCCCCAGGGGAGTAGGACAGCCCCAGCATTTT
j_gene: TRBJ2-7; d_gene: TRBD1; v_gene: TRBV6-6; abundance: NA; CDR3aa: CASSSGTGNGEQYF; CDR3nt: TGTGCCAGCAGTTCCGGGACAGGGAACGGGGAGCAGTACTTC
j_gene: TRBJ2-3; d_gene: TRBD2; v_gene: TRBV6-6; abundance: few; CDR3aa: CASLPPGLAGTTTQYF; CDR3nt: TGTGCCAGCCTACCACCGGGACTAGCGGGGACCACTACGCAGTATTTT
j_gene: TRBJ2-1; d_gene: NA; v_gene: TRBV29-1; abundance: NA; CDR3aa: CSVGVVGPNEQFF; CDR3nt: TGCAGCGTCGGAGTCGTCGGTCCCAATGAGCAGTTCTTC
j_gene: TRBJ1-6; d_gene: TRBD1; v_gene: TRBV5-1; abundance: NA; CDR3aa: CASSTGQARDSPLHF; CDR3nt: TGCGCCAGCAGCACGGGACAGGCGCGGGATTCACCCCTCCACTTT
j_gene: TRBJ1-3; d_gene: TRBD1; v_gene: TRBV10-3; abundance: NA; CDR3aa: CAISEPTGSGNTIYF; CDR3nt: TGTGCCATCAGTGAGCCGACAGGGTCTGGAAACACCATATATTTT
j_gene: TRBJ1-6; d_gene: NA; v_gene: TRBV6-5; abundance: NA; CDR3aa: CASKAAYNSPLHF; CDR3nt: TGTGCCAGCAAGGCTGCCTATAATTCACCCCTCCACTTT
j_gene: TRBJ2-1; d_gene: NA; v_gene: TRBV11-2; abundance: NA; CDR3aa: CASSLGVLARGGWQFF; CDR3nt: TGTGCCAGCAGCTTGGGAGTACTAGCGCGAGGGGGGTGGCAGTTCTTC
j_gene: TRBJ2-2; d_gene: NA; v_gene: TRBV5-6; abundance: NA; CDR3aa: CASSPWGVRETGELFF; CDR3nt: TGTGCCAGCAGCCCCTGGGGAGTTCGGGAGACCGGGGAGCTGTTTTTT
j_gene: TRBJ1-5; d_gene: NA; v_gene: TRBV7-9; abundance: NA; CDR3aa: CASSLGAGAKQPQHF; CDR3nt: TGTGCCAGCAGCTTAGGGGCAGGGGCGAAGCAGCCCCAGCATTTT
j_gene: TRBJ2-3; d_gene: TRBD1; v_gene: TRBV5-4; abundance: NA; CDR3aa: CASSYPTGVGDTQYF; CDR3nt: TGTGCCAGCAGCTACCCGACAGGGGTAGGCGATACGCAGTATTTT
j_gene: TRBJ1-3; d_gene: NA; v_gene: TRBV7-2; abundance: NA; CDR3aa: CASTLGRETGNTIYF; CDR3nt: TGTGCCAGCACCCTGGGGAGGGAAACAGGAAACACCATATATTTT
j_gene: TRBJ2-3; d_gene: TRBD2; v_gene: TRBV30; abundance: NA; CDR3aa: CAWSDTGLGTDTQYF; CDR3nt: TGTGCCTGGAGTGATACAGGACTAGGCACAGATACGCAGTATTTT
j_gene: TRBJ1-4; d_gene: NA; v_gene: TRBV28; abundance: NA; CDR3aa: CASSRVFNEKLFF; CDR3nt: TGTGCCAGCAGTAGGGTCTTTAATGAAAAACTGTTTTTT
j_gene: TRBJ1-2; d_gene: TRBD1; v_gene: TRBV7-9; abundance: NA; CDR3aa: CASTRTGGPRYGYTF; CDR3nt: TGTGCCAGCACCAGGACAGGTGGACCACGGTATGGCTACACCTTC
j_gene: TRBJ1-4; d_gene: TRBD1; v_gene: TRBV2; abundance: NA; CDR3aa: CASSEDRGSGEKLFF; CDR3nt: TGTGCCAGCAGCGAAGACAGGGGGTCGGGTGAAAAACTGTTTTTT
j_gene: TRBJ2-2; d_gene: NA; v_gene: TRBV10-2; abundance: NA; CDR3aa: CASSGNTGELFF; CDR3nt: TGCGCCAGCAGTGGGAACACCGGGGAGCTGTTTTTT
j_gene: TRBJ2-7; d_gene: TRBD1; v_gene: TRBV23-1; abundance: NA; CDR3aa: CASSQSMRCRGLEQYF; CDR3nt: TGCGCCAGCAGTCAATCGATGCGATGCAGGGGGTTAGAGCAGTACTTC
j_gene: TRBJ2-2; d_gene: TRBD1; v_gene: TRBV10-3; abundance: NA; CDR3aa: CAISEGTANTGELFF; CDR3nt: TGTGCCATCAGTGAAGGGACAGCGAACACCGGGGAGCTGTTTTTT
j_gene: TRBJ2-7; d_gene: TRBD1; v_gene: TRBV5-1; abundance: NA; CDR3aa: CASSEGQGDLYEQYF; CDR3nt: TGCGCCAGCAGCGAGGGACAGGGGGACTTGTACGAGCAGTACTTC
j_gene: TRBJ2-7; d_gene: NA; v_gene: TRBV6-5; abundance: NA; CDR3aa: CAISVGGFYEQYF; CDR3nt: TGTGCCATCAGTGTAGGCGGATTCTACGAGCAGTACTTC
j_gene: TRBJ2-7; d_gene: NA; v_gene: TRBV27; abundance: NA; CDR3aa: CASSLAKGYEQYF; CDR3nt: TGTGCCAGCAGTTTAGCAAAGGGCTACGAGCAGTACTTC
j_gene: TRBJ2-7; d_gene: NA; v_gene: TRBV5-5; abundance: NA; CDR3aa: CASSLPAGEQYF; CDR3nt: TGTGCCAGCAGCTTGCCGGCGGGTGAGCAGTACTTC
j_gene: TRBJ2-2; d_gene: NA; v_gene: TRBV6-1; abundance: NA; CDR3aa: CASSDRLVMNTGELFF; CDR3nt: TGTGCCAGCAGTGATAGACTAGTAATGAACACCGGGGAGCTGTTTTTT
j_gene: TRBJ2-5; d_gene: TRBD1; v_gene: TRBV10-1; abundance: once; CDR3aa: CASSPDRGTETQYF; CDR3nt: TGCGCCAGCAGCCCGGACAGGGGCACAGAGACCCAGTACTTC
j_gene: TRBJ2-1; d_gene: TRBD2; v_gene: TRBV4-1; abundance: NA; CDR3aa: CASSQKFGSSGVYNEQFF; CDR3nt: TGCGCCAGCAGCCAGAAGTTTGGGTCTAGCGGAGTCTACAATGAGCAGTTCTTC
j_gene: TRBJ2-3; d_gene: NA; v_gene: TRBV5-6; abundance: NA; CDR3aa: CASGKQGTSTDTQYF; CDR3nt: TGTGCCAGCGGAAAACAGGGGACTTCCACAGATACGCAGTATTTT
j_gene: TRBJ1-5; d_gene: TRBD1; v_gene: TRBV2; abundance: NA; CDR3aa: CASRGQGQEPAYSNQPQHF; CDR3nt: TGTGCCAGCAGGGGACAGGGACAGGAACCCGCATATAGCAATCAGCCCCAGCATTTT
j_gene: TRBJ1-5; d_gene: NA; v_gene: TRBV15; abundance: NA; CDR3aa: CATSRGGASQPQHF; CDR3nt: TGTGCCACCAGCAGAGGGGGGGCAAGTCAGCCCCAGCATTTT
j_gene: TRBJ2-5; d_gene: TRBD1; v_gene: TRBV19; abundance: NA; CDR3aa: CASSVQGETQYF; CDR3nt: TGTGCCAGTAGTGTACAGGGGGAGACCCAGTACTTC
j_gene: TRBJ2-2; d_gene: NA; v_gene: TRBV19; abundance: NA; CDR3aa: CASDYRANTGELFF; CDR3nt: TGTGCCAGCGATTACAGGGCGAACACCGGGGAGCTGTTTTTT